This TCR beta chain was captured by sequencing in a study of T-cell reconstitution after alpha-beta-depleted transplantation in children. The TCRbeta library was prepared with unique molecular identifiers. TCRdb fed the PCR reads into MiXCR, producing one record per CDR3 protein. The sample has fewer than 550,000 distinct CDR3 sequences, roughly 10% seen once. General study findings and limits: Reportedly, alpha-beta T cells present about two months post-transplant originated from several hundred expanded clones of graft origin. After one year, T-cell counts and TCRbeta diversity mostly came from new T cells. High day-60 TCRbeta diversity in some patients came from surviving recipient T cells and thymic progenitors.

Germline V gene lookup returns CDR1 SGHTA and CDR2 FQGNSA. V lost 1 base and J 2 bases, leaving 10 bases between the germline ends. The CDR3 runs to 15 residues. For this clonotype: The antigen is not known.

This sequence originates from a female patient between 2 and 15 years old who had a stem cell transplant for aplastic anemia, so the T cells may come from the graft donor. Sequenced material: PBMCs, mostly from graft donor cells, taken 180 days after TCRalphabeta/CD19-depleted stem cell transplant. The chain employs TRBV7-2 and TRBJ2-3; no firm D call. The CDR3 loop reads CASSLVLGITDTQYF. The CDR3 DNA sequence: TGTGCCAGCAGCTTAGTCCTCGGCATCACAGATACGCAGTATTTT.